This paragraph covers one T cell receptor beta chain sequence. Its antigen is unidentified. The source of the sample is a study of CD8 T cells in ankylosing spondylitis. Study observations and caveats: Characteristic of ankylosing spondylitis blood, it appeared, was a TCR beta motif comprising about 8 highly homologous variants. Disease-associated clones were CD8+ and fairly uncommon in peripheral blood. Disease-associated clones were reportedly significantly overrepresented in matched ankylosing spondylitis synovial fluid.

V was clipped by 0 bases and J by 6 bases, with 15 bases between them. The germline gives CDR1 MNHEY, CDR2 SVGAGI. This CDR3 region has 15 residues. Scientists made TCR beta libraries using quantitative 5'-RACE with molecular barcodes. TCRdb redid the calling of the 5' RACE reads with MiXCR, one entry per CDR3 protein. The sample has about 88,000 distinct CDR3 sequences; roughly 27% are singletons. This sequence was found in a male donor with ankylosing spondylitis or in good health (not recorded which). Sequences were obtained from blood, either unsorted or a sorted T cell fraction (not recorded which). The V call is TRBV6-5, the J call TRBJ2-7; D is possibly TRBD1 (5 bases). CDR3 bases: TGTGCCAGCAGTTACTCGTGGACAAGGACCAGCGAGCAGTACTTC. Translated: CASSYSWTRTSEQYF.